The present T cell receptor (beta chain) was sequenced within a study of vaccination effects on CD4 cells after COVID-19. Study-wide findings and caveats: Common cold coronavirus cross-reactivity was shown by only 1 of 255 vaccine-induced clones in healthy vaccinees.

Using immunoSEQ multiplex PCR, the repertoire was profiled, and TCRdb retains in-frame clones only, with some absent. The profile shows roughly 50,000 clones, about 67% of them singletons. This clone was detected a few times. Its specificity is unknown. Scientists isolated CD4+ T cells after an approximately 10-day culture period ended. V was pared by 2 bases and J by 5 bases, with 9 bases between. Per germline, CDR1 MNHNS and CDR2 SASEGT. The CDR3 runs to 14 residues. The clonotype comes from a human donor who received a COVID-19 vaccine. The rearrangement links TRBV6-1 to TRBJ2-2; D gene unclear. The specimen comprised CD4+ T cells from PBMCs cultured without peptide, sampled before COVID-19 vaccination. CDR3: CASSEWAVTGELFF. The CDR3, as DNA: TGTGCCAGCAGTGAATGGGCGGTAACCGGGGAGCTGTTTTTT.